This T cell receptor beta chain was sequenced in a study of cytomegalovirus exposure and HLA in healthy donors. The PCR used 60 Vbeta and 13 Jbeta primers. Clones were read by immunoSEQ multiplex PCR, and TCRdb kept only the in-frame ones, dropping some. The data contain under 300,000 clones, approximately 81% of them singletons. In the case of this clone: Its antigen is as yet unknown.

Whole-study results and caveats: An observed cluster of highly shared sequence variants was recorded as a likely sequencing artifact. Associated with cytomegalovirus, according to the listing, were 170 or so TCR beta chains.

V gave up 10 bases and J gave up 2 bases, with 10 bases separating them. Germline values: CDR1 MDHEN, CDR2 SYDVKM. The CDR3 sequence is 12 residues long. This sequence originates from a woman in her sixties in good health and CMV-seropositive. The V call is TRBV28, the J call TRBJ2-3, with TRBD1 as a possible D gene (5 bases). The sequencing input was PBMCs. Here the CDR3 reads CATKGFTDTQYF. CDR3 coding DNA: TGTGCCACCAAGGGGTTCACAGATACGCAGTATTTT.